This passage covers 8 T cell receptor beta chains from one sample sequenced in a study of blood T cell repertoires in COVID-19. Using immunoSEQ multiplex PCR, the repertoire was profiled, and TCRdb retains in-frame clones only, with some absent. Of some 150,000 clones in the sample, around 83% were seen once. Sequences were obtained from peripheral blood. These receptors were obtained from a woman aged 60-70 years with COVID-19, enrolled during active disease.

This chain links TRBV5-4 with TRBJ2-3; 15 positions agree with TRBD2. The germline gives CDR1 SGHNT, CDR2 YYREEE (reference sequence). V gave up 4 bases and J gave up 0 bases; unmatched junction bases: 6. The CDR3 has 18 residues. DNA of the CDR3: TGTGCCAGCAGCCGGGGGACTAGCGGGAGGCTTAGCACAGATACGCAGTATTTT. Amino acids: CASSRGTSGRLSTDTQYF.

The V and J genes are TRBV6-5 and TRBJ2-5; D is undetermined. The germline V gene encodes CDR1 MNHEY and CDR2 SVGAGI. With 6 bases removed from V and 5 bases from J, the gap between germline ends came to 10 bases. The CDR3 is made up of 12 amino acids. CDR3 DNA sequence: TGTGCCAGCAGCCAGAAAGTGGAGACCCAGTACTTC. Protein sequence: CASSQKVETQYF.

The V call is TRBV5-8, the J call TRBJ1-6; D possibly corresponds to TRBD1 (6 bases). CDR1 is SGHTS and CDR2 is YDEGEE in the germline V gene. Trimming pared 3 bases from V and 5 bases from J, leaving 9 bases between. The CDR3 is 14 residues long. The DNA for the CDR3 is TGTGCCAGCAGCTCCTACAGGGATAATTCACCCCTCCACTTT. Translation gives CASSSYRDNSPLHF.

This chain uses TRBV12-5 with TRBJ2-5; 7 bases are shared with TRBD1. The V gene's germline CDR1 is LGHNT and CDR2 FRNRAP. The CDR3 sequence is 16 residues long. V dropped 1 base and J dropped 4; count of bases not matched to a gene: 9. The CDR3 sequence is CASGLALQGSGETQYF. CDR3 nucleotide sequence: TGTGCTAGTGGTTTGGCCCTACAGGGGTCGGGAGAGACCCAGTACTTC.

The rearrangement joins TRBV7-9 to TRBJ1-2, with D possibly TRBD1 on 5 matching bases. This CDR3 has 14 amino acids. V was shortened by 2 bases and J by 2 bases, with 9 bases between the two germline ends. CDR1 SEHNR and CDR2 FQNEAQ come from the germline V gene (reference sequence). CDR3 in DNA: TGTGCCAGCAGCTTAATTGGGGGGAACTATGGCTACACCTTC. It specifies CASSLIGGNYGYTF.

The chain recombines TRBV18 with TRBJ1-3, with 7 bases matching TRBD1. Germline assignment: CDR1 KGHSH and CDR2 LQKENI. CDR3 length: 17 amino acids. The junction had 7 bases not matched to a gene; V was cut back by 2 bases and J by 0 bases. The CDR3 loop is CASSPIGTVDSGNTIYF. Here the CDR3 DNA reads TGTGCCAGCTCACCAATAGGGACAGTGGACTCTGGAAACACCATATATTTT. The full variable domain, completed using reference TRBV18 and TRBJ1-3, is NAGVMQNPRHLVRRRGQEARLRCSPMKGHSHVYWYRQLPEEGLKFMVYLQKENIIDESGMPKERFSAEFPKEGPSILRIQQVVRGDSAAYFCASSPIGTVDSGNTIYFGEGSWLTVV.

The V gene is TRBV10-3, the J gene TRBJ2-1, with D possibly TRBD2 on 6 matching bases. Between the trimmed V and J ends, which lost 1 base and 8 bases, there was a span of 9 bases. The length of the CDR3 is 13 residues. From germline, CDR1 is ENHRY and CDR2 SYGVKD. The CDR3 spells CAISEYGGYEQFF. In nucleotides, the CDR3 is TGTGCCATCAGTGAGTATGGAGGGTATGAGCAGTTCTTC.

V usage is TRBV27 and J usage is TRBJ2-2; 7 bases fit TRBD1. The CDR3 consists of 16 residues. CDR1 MNHEY and CDR2 SMNVEV come from the germline V gene (reference sequence). Trimming took 2 bases from V and 0 from J; bases not matched to a gene: 3. In DNA form, the CDR3 reads TGTGCCAGCAGTTTAAAAGGGACAGCGAACACCGGGGAGCTGTTTTTT. Encoded protein: CASSLKGTANTGELFF.